Shown below are 25 T cell receptor beta chains from a single sample sequenced in a study of CD8+ T cells in alopecia areata. Investigators isolated RNA and reverse transcribed it into cDNA to act as the sequencing template. TCRdb's table, derived via immunoSEQ multiplex PCR, lists solely in-frame clones and lacks some. The sample consists of over 120,000 clones, about 60% of them appearing once. Material: CD4+ T cells sorted from blood, obtained at week 0. These receptors were obtained from a human donor with alopecia areata.

The J gene is TRBJ1-1, the V gene TRBV20-1, with D tentatively TRBD1 (5 bases). Germline CDR1 is DFQATT and CDR2 is SNEGSKA (reference sequence). The ends were cut back, 8 bases at V and 8 bases at J, with 15 bases in the middle. The length of the CDR3 is 11 residues. CDR3 residues: CSPRRGSEAFF. The CDR3 nucleotides are TGCAGTCCACGGAGGGGTTCGGAAGCTTTCTTT.

Concerning this clone: The junction shows a germline mismatch at one end, possibly a read error. This rearrangement joins TRBV5-1 to TRBJ2-7; either TRBD1 or TRBD2 may fit D (6 bases each). From germline, CDR1 is SGHRS and CDR2 YFSETQ. The CDR3 is made up of 15 amino acids. CDR3 in amino acids: CASSPGHRDSNEQYF. The CDR3 DNA sequence: TGCGCCAGCAGCCCGGGACACCGGGACTCCAACGAGCAGTACTTC.

The chain has TRBV29-1 and TRBJ2-2; weak D call: TRBD1 (5 bases). The germline V and J ends were trimmed by 6 bases and 8 bases, with 16 bases remaining between them. The germline V gene encodes CDR1 SQVTM and CDR2 ANQGSEA. This CDR3 contains 13 residues. The CDR3 spells CSVQRRVGGELFF. CDR3 in DNA: TGCAGCGTCCAACGCAGGGTTGGAGGGGAGCTGTTTTTT.

V gene TRBV4-1 combines with J gene TRBJ2-1; D tentatively reads TRBD1 or TRBD2 (6 bases each). The germline V gene has CDR1 MGHRA and CDR2 YSYEKL. Trimming pared 2 bases from V and 6 bases from J, leaving 26 bases between. The CDR3 extends over 19 amino acids. The CDR3 loop reads CASSQPTRRAGGVRNEQFF. In DNA, the CDR3 is TGCGCCAGCAGCCAACCCACCCGGAGGGCCGGGGGCGTCCGCAATGAGCAGTTCTTC.

This chain joins TRBV6-6 and TRBJ2-5; a possible D gene is TRBD2 (7 bases). Germline loops: CDR1 MNHNY, CDR2 SVGAGI (reference sequence). V lost 5 bases and J 5 bases, leaving 21 bases between the germline ends. The CDR3 contains 16 residues. CDR3 residues: CASSLPKGGVRETQYF. The CDR3 nucleotides read TGTGCCAGCAGTCTCCCTAAGGGGGGGGTTCGGGAGACCCAGTACTTC.

This chain uses TRBV14 with TRBJ2-5, with D unresolved. CDR3 length: 14 amino acids. V lost 1 base and J 5 bases, leaving 11 bases between the germline ends. Germline V gene sequence: CDR1 SGHDN, CDR2 FVKESK. The DNA for the CDR3 is TGTGCCAGCAGCCAAGGCGGTTTAGAGGAGACCCAGTACTTC. It yields the protein CASSQGGLEETQYF. Drawing the rest from reference TRBV14 and TRBJ2-5, the complete variable domain is EAGVTQFPSHSVIEKGQTVTLRCDPISGHDNLYWYRRVMGKEIKFLLHFVKESKQDESGMPNNRFLAERTGGTYSTLKVQPAELEDSGVYFCASSQGGLEETQYFGPGTRLLVL.

The chain joins TRBV7-2 to TRBJ2-1; no firm D call. The CDR3 runs 16 residues. The germline V gene encodes CDR1 SGHTA and CDR2 FQGNSA. V gave up 5 bases and J gave up 6 bases, with 20 bases separating them. CDR3 protein: CASSPPRYSDGNEQFF. In nucleotides, the CDR3 is TGTGCCAGCAGCCCGCCCAGGTACTCCGACGGCAATGAGCAGTTCTTC.

This clone was observed once. The chain couples TRBV6-1 to TRBJ2-7; D is uncertain. The V gene lost 2 bases and the J gene lost 5 bases, with 10 bases spanning the gap. Germline CDR1 MNHNS, CDR2 SASEGT. The CDR3 has 13 amino acids. DNA of the CDR3: TGTGCCAGCAGTGAATGGGATTCCCACGAGCAGTACTTC. Amino acid sequence: CASSEWDSHEQYF.

The chain is built from TRBV9 and TRBJ2-3; the D gene is possibly TRBD1 (5 bases). The CDR3 is 14 amino acids. Germline CDR1 reads SGDLS; CDR2 reads YYNGEE. V dropped 0 bases and J dropped 8 bases, with 13 bases sitting between them. CDR3 nucleotide sequence: TGTGCCAGCAGCGTAGGGGGCTCCTCGGGTACGCAGTATTTT. The encoded protein is CASSVGGSSGTQYF. Combining the CDR3 with reference TRBV9 and TRBJ2-3 gives the whole variable domain DSGVTQTPKHLITATGQRVTLRCSPRSGDLSVYWYQQSLDQGLQFLIQYYNGEERAKGNILERFSAQQFPDLHSELNLSSLELGDSALYFCASSVGGSSGTQYFGPGTRLTVL.

This chain joins TRBV30 and TRBJ2-7; 9 bases match TRBD1. The CDR3 has 12 amino acids. Germline V gene sequence: CDR1 GTSNPN, CDR2 SVGIG (reference sequence). Trimming cost V 4 bases and J 3 bases; bases outside gene matches: 1. The DNA for the CDR3 is TGTGCCTGGAAGACAGGGGGCTACGAGCAGTACTTC. Translated, it gives CAWKTGGYEQYF.

This clone was counted once. The chain links TRBV9 to TRBJ1-1; weak D call: TRBD1 (6 bases). The V end was cut by 5 bases, the J end by 10 bases, with 15 bases between. CDR1 SGDLS and CDR2 YYNGEE come from the germline V gene. The length of the CDR3 is 12 residues. The DNA of the CDR3 is TGTGCCAGCAGTGCCGAACAGGGAGCAGCTTTCTTT. It specifies CASSAEQGAAFF.

The chain joins TRBV5-1 to TRBJ2-5; D is unclear. This CDR3 is built from 14 residues. Germline V gives CDR1 SGHRS, CDR2 YFSETQ. The V and J ends lost 4 bases and 1 base respectively, with 11 bases between them. The CDR3 nucleotides are TGCGCCAGCAGCCCTGTCCCACCCCAAGAGACCCAGTACTTC. It codes for CASSPVPPQETQYF.

CDR3 in amino acids: CASSPSWGELFF. In DNA form, the CDR3 reads TGCGCCAGCAGCCCATCCTGGGGGGAGCTGTTTTTT. This rearrangement joins TRBV4-1 to TRBJ2-2; D unclear. The V end lost 4 bases, the J end lost 8 bases, and 8 bases lay between the germline ends. CDR3 length: 12 residues. Germline CDR1 and CDR2: MGHRA and YSYEKL.

V is TRBV5-1 and J is TRBJ1-2; TRBD1 aligns across 8 bases. With V trimmed by 4 bases and J by 8 bases, 7 bases remained unmatched. The germline CDR1 and CDR2 sequences are SGHRS and YFSETQ. CDR3 length equals 13 residues. CDR3 region: CASSPGQGEGYTF. The DNA of the CDR3 is TGCGCCAGCAGCCCCGGACAGGGCGAAGGCTACACCTTC.

V gene TRBV7-2 combines with J gene TRBJ2-3; D unclear. The germline gives CDR1 SGHTA, CDR2 FQGNSA. The CDR3 has 14 residues. Trimming stripped 1 base from V and 7 bases from J, with 12 bases between. The DNA of the CDR3 is TGTGCCAGCAGCTTAGGGAGTCAAGTGCATACGCAGTATTTT. Its protein is CASSLGSQVHTQYF.

This clone has only a few counts. V is TRBV7-9 and J is TRBJ2-1, with D possibly TRBD2 on 6 matching bases. The CDR3 length is 14 residues. Germline V gene sequence: CDR1 SEHNR, CDR2 FQNEAQ (reference sequence). V was pared by 1 base and J by 9 bases, with 13 bases between. The CDR3 loop is CASSLVYQAGEQFF. For the CDR3, the DNA is TGTGCCAGCAGCTTAGTTTACCAAGCGGGTGAGCAGTTCTTC. The full variable domain, completed using reference TRBV7-9 and TRBJ2-1, is DTGVSQNPRHKITKRGQNVTFRCDPISEHNRLYWYRQTLGQGPEFLTYFQNEAQLEKSRLLSDRFSAERPKGSFSTLEIQRTEQGDSAMYLCASSLVYQAGEQFFGPGTRLTVL.

The chain employs TRBV6-5 and TRBJ2-3; tentatively, D is TRBD2 (6 bases). The CDR3 length is 15 residues. Trimming removed 1 base at V and 1 base at J, with 9 bases between. Germline V lookup: CDR1 MNHEY, CDR2 SVGAGI. CDR3 in amino acids: CASSYWSSGTDTQYF. CDR3 nucleotide sequence: TGTGCCAGCAGTTACTGGTCTAGCGGCACAGATACGCAGTATTTT.

The CDR3 spells CASSFGQGNYGYTF. The CDR3 nucleotides read TGTGCCAGCAGCTTTGGACAGGGCAACTATGGCTACACCTTC. This chain joins TRBV9 and TRBJ1-2, with TRBD1 matching over 8 bases. The CDR3 loop spans 14 amino acids. The trim removed 4 bases at V and 2 bases at J, leaving 4 bases unmatched. Germline V gene lookup returns CDR1 SGDLS and CDR2 YYNGEE. The full variable domain, with the rest looked up from reference TRBV9 and TRBJ1-2, is DSGVTQTPKHLITATGQRVTLRCSPRSGDLSVYWYQQSLDQGLQFLIQYYNGEERAKGNILERFSAQQFPDLHSELNLSSLELGDSALYFCASSFGQGNYGYTFGSGTRLTVV.

The chain recombines TRBV15 with TRBJ1-1; no clear D. Germline CDR1 reads LNHNV; CDR2 reads YYDKDF (reference sequence). The CDR3 runs 14 residues. Trimming left V 2 bases short and J 0 bases short, with 7 bases between. The CDR3 DNA reads TGTGCCACCAGCAGAAAAGGAGTGAACACTGAAGCTTTCTTT. Translated: CATSRKGVNTEAFF.

This chain links TRBV2 with TRBJ2-5; the D gene is possibly TRBD2 (5 bases). Between the trimmed V and J ends, which lost 7 bases and 9 bases, there was a span of 21 bases. The CDR3 is 14 amino acids. The germline gives CDR1 SNHLY, CDR2 FYNNEI. CDR3 sequence (DNA): TGTGCCAGCAATGAGGACTTCACCATTTCCGCCCAGTACTTC. Translated, it gives CASNEDFTISAQYF.

J is TRBJ2-1 and V is TRBV5-1, with 9 bases matching TRBD1. There are 15 residues in the CDR3. Germline lookup yields CDR1 SGHRS and CDR2 YFSETQ. The V gene end was trimmed by 2 bases and the J gene end by 8 bases; junction bases not matched to a gene: 8. The CDR3 DNA reads as TGCGCCAGCAGCTTCCCAGGGACAGGGAGATATGAGCAGTTCTTC. Residues: CASSFPGTGRYEQFF.

This clone was counted a few times. This specimen includes other DNA sequences encoding the same CDR3. The chain employs TRBV30 and TRBJ1-2; D unclear. The germline V gene has CDR1 GTSNPN and CDR2 SVGIG (reference sequence). The CDR3 spans 13 residues. V gave up 0 bases and J gave up 0 bases, with 5 bases separating them. The chain's CDR3 is CAWSVSSNYGYTF. In DNA, the CDR3 is TGTGCCTGGAGTGTATCCTCTAACTATGGCTACACCTTC.

The J gene is TRBJ1-2, the V gene TRBV30, with D maybe TRBD1 (6 bases). The CDR3 totals 13 residues. Deletions cut 0 bases from V and 9 bases from J, with 14 bases between. The V gene's germline CDR1 is GTSNPN and CDR2 SVGIG (reference sequence). The CDR3 region is CAWSVLEGGSYTF. The CDR3 DNA reads TGTGCCTGGAGTGTACTGGAGGGGGGTAGCTACACCTTC.

The chain employs TRBV10-3 and TRBJ2-7; 8 bases align to TRBD1. V was clipped by 6 bases and J by 5 bases; unmatched bases: 9. This CDR3 comprises 14 residues. Germline V gene data show CDR1 as ENHRY and CDR2 as SYGVKD. In DNA, the CDR3 is TGTGCCATCAGAGGACAGGGAACTGGTCACGAGCAGTACTTC. Its protein is CAIRGQGTGHEQYF.

This clone was counted only a few times. Other nucleotide sequences in the sample specify the same CDR3. The genes are TRBV7-2 and TRBJ2-5; D is undetermined. The CDR3 has 11 residues. Germline values: CDR1 SGHTA, CDR2 FQGNSA. Trimming stripped 4 bases from V and 4 bases from J, with 4 bases between. The CDR3, as DNA: TGTGCCAGCAGCTCGAGAGAGACCCAGTACTTC. Translating gives CASSSRETQYF.